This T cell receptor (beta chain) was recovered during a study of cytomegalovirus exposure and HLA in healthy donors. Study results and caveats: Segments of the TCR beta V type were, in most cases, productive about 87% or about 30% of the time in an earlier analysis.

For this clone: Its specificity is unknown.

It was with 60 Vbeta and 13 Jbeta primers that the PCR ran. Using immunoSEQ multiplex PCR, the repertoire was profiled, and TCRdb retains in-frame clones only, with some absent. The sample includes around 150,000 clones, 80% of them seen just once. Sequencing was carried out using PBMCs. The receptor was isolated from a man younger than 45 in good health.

The CDR3 sequence is CASSLGGTLGEETQYF. The DNA for the CDR3 is TGTGCCAGCAGCTTAGGTGGTACCCTAGGGGAAGAGACCCAGTACTTC. The chain is built from TRBV7-6 and TRBJ2-5; possibly TRBD1 for D (5 bases). The CDR3 consists of 16 residues. The V gene lost 1 base and the J gene lost 3 bases, with 15 bases spanning the gap. Germline loops: CDR1 SGHVS, CDR2 FNYEAQ.